These 25 T cell receptor beta chains were all obtained from the same sample, sequenced in a study of blood T cell repertoires in COVID-19. Only in-frame clones appear in the TCRdb table, and some are missing; sequencing was by immunoSEQ multiplex PCR. The data contain roughly 68,000 clones, almost 85% of them singletons. The sample was peripheral blood. The receptors come from a man aged 50 or older with acute or convalescent COVID-19.

This clone was seen once. The chain carries TRBV11-1 and TRBJ2-1; perhaps TRBD2 as D (6 bases). CDR3 size: 15 residues. Per germline, CDR1 SGHAT and CDR2 FQDESV (reference sequence). The V gene lost 5 bases and the J gene lost 4 bases, with 15 bases spanning the gap. DNA of the CDR3: TGTGCCAGCAGCGAGGAGGCGGGGTGGTACAATGAGCAGTTCTTC. Translation: CASSEEAGWYNEQFF.

The chain has TRBV7-9 and TRBJ2-7; 10 bases align to TRBD1. The CDR3 is 14 amino acids. V was pared by 4 bases and J by 3 bases, with 3 bases of the junction left unmatched. Germline assignment: CDR1 SEHNR and CDR2 FQNEAQ (reference sequence). CDR3 loop: CASSWDRGVYEQYF. Here the CDR3 DNA reads TGTGCCAGCAGCTGGGACAGGGGTGTCTACGAGCAGTACTTC.

Written as DNA, the CDR3 is TGTGCCAGCAGTGAAATACCGGGACAGGGGGTCATTTTCAGCTACGAGCAGTACGTC. Protein product: CASSEIPGQGVIFSYEQYV. The chain uses TRBV6-1 and TRBJ2-7; 11 bases fit TRBD1. Germline V gene sequence: CDR1 MNHNS, CDR2 SASEGT. V gave up 2 bases and J gave up 3 bases; unmatched junction bases: 15. The CDR3 is made up of 19 amino acids.

This chain links TRBV18 with TRBJ2-5; 9 bases are a match to TRBD2. This CDR3 region has 16 residues. V lost 3 bases and J lost 2; bases outside the gene matches: 7. CDR1 and CDR2 (germline): KGHSH, LQKENI. CDR3 sequence reads: CASSPPPSGVQETQYF. Written as DNA, the CDR3 is TGTGCCAGCTCACCCCCGCCTAGCGGGGTACAAGAGACCCAGTACTTC.

The chain recombines TRBV23-1 with TRBJ2-3, with 7 positions matching TRBD1. TRBV23-1 qualifies as an ORF whose function is uncertain. J lost 6 bases, V lost 6 bases, and 15 bases had no gene match. This CDR3 region has 16 residues. The chain's CDR3 is CASSEAPGTAPDTQYF. The CDR3 region has the DNA TGCGCCAGCAGCGAGGCCCCCGGGACAGCCCCCGATACGCAGTATTTT.

The chain recombines TRBV11-2 with TRBJ2-7, with D unresolved. This CDR3 comprises 13 residues. Germline CDR1 SGHAT, CDR2 FQNNGV. CDR3 sequence (DNA): TGTGCCAGCAACTTAGACCTCCCTTTCGAGCAGTACGTC. This gives the protein CASNLDLPFEQYV.

The chain carries TRBV7-2 and TRBJ2-1; D ambiguous. CDR1 is SGHTA and CDR2 is FQGNSA in the germline V gene. Between the trimmed V and J ends, which lost 5 bases and 9 bases, there was a span of 14 bases. This CDR3 spans 13 amino acids. CDR3 in DNA: TGTGCCAGCAGCGTAGAGAGAGGTGGTGAGCAGTTCTTC. As protein: CASSVERGGEQFF.

The J gene is TRBJ2-7, the V gene TRBV30, with a weak D call TRBD1 (6 bases). The CDR3 contains 13 residues. Germline V gives CDR1 GTSNPN, CDR2 SVGIG (reference sequence). Deletions cut 0 bases from V and 0 bases from J, with 6 bases between. The CDR3, as DNA: TGTGCCTGGAGTGTACAGGGCTCCTACGAGCAGTACTTC. It translates to CAWSVQGSYEQYF. Using reference TRBV30 and TRBJ2-7 for the parts outside the CDR3, the full variable domain is SQTIHQWPATLVQPVGSPLSLECTVEGTSNPNLYWYRQAAGRGLQLLFYSVGIGQISSEVPQNLSASRPQDRQFILSSKKLLLSDSGFYLCAWSVQGSYEQYFGPGTRLTVT.

The chain links TRBV4-1 to TRBJ2-5, with D uncertain. The CDR3 consists of 17 residues. Trimming removed 0 bases from V and 3 bases from J, with 17 bases in between. Per germline, CDR1 MGHRA and CDR2 YSYEKL. The CDR3, as DNA: TGCGCCAGCAGCCAAGAATCTCGAGGCAAATTAAAAGAGACCCAGTACTTC. Amino acids: CASSQESRGKLKETQYF.

The rearrangement uses TRBV10-3 and TRBJ1-2; D ambiguous. The CDR3 has 15 residues. Germline V gives CDR1 ENHRY, CDR2 SYGVKD. Between the trimmed V and J ends, which lost 1 base and 7 bases, there was a span of 16 bases. CDR3 sequence (DNA): TGTGCCATCAGTGAGTTGGGCCCCGGCGACGGTGGCTACACCTTC. Translation: CAISELGPGDGGYTF.

The chain couples TRBV3-1 (or the pseudogene TRBV3-2) to TRBJ1-3; D call uncertain. Germline assignment: CDR1 LGHDT and CDR2 YNNKEL (reference sequence). This CDR3 region has 13 residues. Between the trimmed V and J ends, which lost 1 base and 8 bases, there was a span of 9 bases. The DNA for the CDR3 is TGTGCCAGCAGCCAAGGTTCCGAGGACACCATATATTTT. Amino acids: CASSQGSEDTIYF.

This clone was observed once. The CDR3 DNA reads as TGTGCCAGCAGCTTGTTAGGACAGGGGGCTGGCACCGGGGAGCTGTTTTTT. Its translation: CASSLLGQGAGTGELFF. The rearrangement links TRBV5-6 to TRBJ2-2; 11 bases are a match to TRBD1. Germline loops: CDR1 SGHDT, CDR2 YYEEEE. The V gene end was trimmed by 1 base and the J gene end by 4 bases; junction bases not matched to a gene: 6. The length of the CDR3 is 17 residues.

This chain links TRBV9 with TRBJ1-3; D not resolved. There are 13 residues in the CDR3. Germline V gives CDR1 SGDLS, CDR2 YYNGEE. V was shortened by 6 bases and J by 4 bases, with 11 bases between the two germline ends. CDR3 coding DNA: TGTGCCAGCACGGGTTTGGCGGGAAACACCATATATTTT. It specifies CASTGLAGNTIYF.

This rearrangement joins TRBV7-2 to TRBJ1-1; D might be TRBD1 (5 bases). This CDR3 is 13 amino acids long. Germline CDR1 is SGHTA and CDR2 is FQGNSA. V dropped 4 bases and J dropped 1 base, with 7 bases sitting between them. The CDR3, as DNA: TGTGCCAGCAGCTACGGGGGGAACACTGAAGCTTTCTTT. Protein product: CASSYGGNTEAFF.

This sequence joins TRBV7-8 and TRBJ2-2; 14 bases are a match to TRBD2. Looked up from germline, CDR1 is SGHVS and CDR2 is FQNEAQ. The CDR3 consists of 18 residues. Unmatched junction bases numbered 11, after V lost 5 bases and J lost 6 bases. CDR3 amino acids: CASSQSGLAGGRAGELFF. The CDR3 DNA sequence: TGTGCCAGCAGCCAAAGCGGACTAGCGGGGGGCCGGGCCGGGGAGCTGTTTTTT.

V is TRBV11-3 and J is TRBJ2-1, with D possibly being TRBD1 (9 bases). The CDR3 is made up of 18 amino acids. The germline V and J ends were trimmed by 0 bases and 7 bases, with 22 bases remaining between them. Germline-derived CDR1 and CDR2 are SGHNT and YENEEA. CDR3 in DNA: TGTGCCAGCAGCTTAGACGCCGCTACAGGGGGCGGGAGGAATGAGCAGTTCTTC. It translates to CASSLDAATGGGRNEQFF.

The table lists this clone with a count of one. The J gene is TRBJ2-7, the V gene TRBV24-1, with 8 positions matching TRBD1. This CDR3 contains 14 residues. The J segment lost 5 bases and the V segment lost 3 bases, leaving 5 bases of the junction unmatched. The V gene's germline CDR1 is KGHDR and CDR2 SFDVKD. CDR3 DNA: TGTGCCACCAGTGATAAAGGACAGGGTGACGAGCAGTACTTC. Protein product: CATSDKGQGDEQYF.

This clone was picked up one time. V is TRBV7-8 and J is TRBJ2-7; TRBD1 might be the D (8 bases). The CDR3 covers 17 residues. V was clipped by 5 bases and J by 1 base, with 21 bases between them. Germline V lookup: CDR1 SGHVS, CDR2 FQNEAQ. The CDR3 region is CASSHRSGTGRSYEQYF. The CDR3 DNA reads TGTGCCAGCAGCCACCGGAGCGGGACAGGCCGATCCTACGAGCAGTACTTC.

The rearrangement links TRBV19 to TRBJ2-3; D may be TRBD1 (6 bases). The V and J ends lost 7 bases and 8 bases respectively, with 31 bases between them. CDR3 length: 18 residues. The germline V gene encodes CDR1 LNHDA and CDR2 SQIVND (reference sequence). CDR3 sequence (DNA): TGTGCCAGTACTGGCGGGTGGGGCAGGGGTGAGGACCCGCCTACGCAGTATTTT. Protein product: CASTGGWGRGEDPPTQYF.

The V and J genes are TRBV30 and TRBJ2-7; 13 bases map to TRBD2. V was pared by 6 bases and J by 2 bases, with 1 base of the junction left unmatched. The CDR3 is 13 residues long. Per the germline V gene, CDR1 is GTSNPN and CDR2 is SVGIG (reference sequence). This chain's CDR3 is CACGLAGAYEQYV. The CDR3, as DNA: TGTGCCTGCGGACTAGCGGGGGCCTACGAGCAGTACGTC.

This rearrangement joins TRBV19 to TRBJ2-7, with TRBD1 matching over 7 bases. Trimming cost V 4 bases and J 6 bases; bases outside gene matches: 9. This CDR3 is built from 14 residues. Germline CDR1 LNHDA, CDR2 SQIVND (reference sequence). The CDR3, as DNA: TGTGCCAGTAGTAGAAAGAGCAGGGGGTCCGAGCAGTACTTC. This sequence encodes CASSRKSRGSEQYF.

The chain is built from TRBV3-1 (or the pseudogene TRBV3-2) and TRBJ1-2; weak D call: TRBD1 (5 bases). Germline-derived CDR1 and CDR2 are LGHDT and YNNKEL (reference sequence). This CDR3 is built from 13 residues. V was shortened by 4 bases and J by 6 bases, with 12 bases between the two germline ends. CDR3 sequence reads: CASSPSTGDGYTF. The CDR3 coding sequence is TGTGCCAGCAGCCCCTCGACGGGGGATGGCTACACCTTC.

The chain joins TRBV3-1 (or the pseudogene TRBV3-2) to TRBJ2-2; D is possibly TRBD1 (6 bases). This CDR3 region has 14 residues. In germline, CDR1 is LGHDT, CDR2 YNNKEL (reference sequence). Trimming stripped 4 bases from V and 9 bases from J, with 15 bases between. In nucleotides, the CDR3 is TGTGCCAGCAGCCTTTCACAGGGTGGTAGGGAGCTGTTTTTT. Its protein product is CASSLSQGGRELFF.

The genes are TRBV30 and TRBJ1-2, with 12 bases fitting TRBD1. This CDR3 has 12 amino acids. The V and J ends lost 8 bases and 3 bases, in that order; junction bases with no gene match: 1. The germline V gene has CDR1 GTSNPN and CDR2 SVGIG (reference sequence). The CDR3 DNA follows: TGTGCCGGGACAGGGGGCCACTATGGCTACACCTTC. It yields the protein CAGTGGHYGYTF.

This clone turned up a few times. The same CDR3 arises from other DNA sequences in this sample as well. The chain couples TRBV6-5 to TRBJ2-5, with D possibly matching TRBD1 (5 bases). The V end was cut by 6 bases, the J end by 5 bases, with 10 bases between. This CDR3 is built from 12 residues. Germline V lookup: CDR1 MNHEY, CDR2 SVGAGI. The CDR3 sequence: CASSRARETQYF. CDR3 sequence (DNA): TGTGCCAGCAGCAGGGCCAGGGAGACCCAGTACTTC.